This TCR beta chain was identified during a study of vaccination effects on CD4 cells after COVID-19. Findings and caveats of the study: Marked clonal contraction was seen late after vaccination (in both infection- and vaccine-induced clones).

With the ViraFEST assay, the study expanded antigen-specific CD4+ T cells using viral peptide pools, then sequenced them. After less than twelve days in culture, the CD4+ T cells were isolated. Every participant took two doses of the BNT162b2 or mRNA-1273 vaccine. On days 3 and 7, fresh IL-2 medium replaced half the medium. With 4 bases removed from V and 1 base from J, the gap between germline ends came to 4 bases. CDR1 is MNHEY and CDR2 is SVGAGI in the germline V gene. The CDR3 is 12 amino acids. The assay was immunoSEQ multiplex PCR, and TCRdb's table has in-frame clones only and misses some. The profile shows 9,500 to 15,000 clones, approximately 71% of them singletons. Details on this clone: Its matching antigen is unknown.

The chain uses TRBV6-5 and TRBJ2-5; D is undetermined. The sample here was CD4+ T cells from PBMCs cultured with SARS-CoV-2 spike peptides, taken after COVID-19 vaccination. This receptor was taken from a human donor who received a COVID-19 vaccine. The CDR3 nucleotides are TGTGCCAGCAGTTGGAGCCAAGAGACCCAGTACTTC. Protein: CASSWSQETQYF.